The sequence of this TCR beta chain was determined in a study of blood T cell repertoires in COVID-19 (dated by TCRdb to 2019 to 2021). With regard to the full study: The collaborator samples originated in the United States, Italy and Spain and spanned the acute and convalescent phases of COVID-19. The material from the prospective study consisted of cDNA or gDNA derived from T cells, B-cell-depleted T cells, or PBMCs. Subjects who had been exposed to COVID-19, were actively infected with it, or had recovered from it provided the deeply sampled blood TCRbeta repertoires that made up the dataset. A freely available public database, intended as a resource for researchers studying the immune response to SARS-CoV-2, is where the repertoires were released. Samples came from the ongoing ImmuneRACE study (first 160 participants) plus 1,254 subjects from 6 global collaborators. A de-identified subject ID, COVID-19 status, age in years and sex were almost always included in the sample metadata. HLA class I and class II types, where available, came from metadata supplied by the sample provider rather than from assay-based typing. Here is what the overall study found, with its caveats: The amount of clinical and demographic metadata varied by source and participant and was provided uncurated.

Comments on this clone: No antigen is known for it. No much larger clone exists at a distance of one base, and base qualities are not known.

TCRbeta CDR3 regions were amplified from genomic DNA by means of the immunoSEQ Assay, a bias-controlled multiplex PCR. From the authors' description of their analysis: The number of nucleated cells in each sample was estimated from the amplification of reference gene primers within the assay. To quantify the absolute abundance of each unique TCRbeta CDR3 rearrangement, sequence reads were collapsed and filtered. For each sample, productive Simpson clonality was calculated as the square root of Simpson's diversity index over productive rearrangements. The table was pulled from immuneACCESS by TCRdb, which kept in-frame rearrangements only. Such tables lose some clones; where checked, under half of the loss comes from unresolved V genes, and the rest has no known cause. V and J calls plus clone size are reproduced from that table; the DNA served to infer D and trimming. The sample table records about 240,000 clones; roughly four fifths of these occur just once. The ten largest clonotypes hold about 3.2% of the sample.

From a lookup of the germline V gene (reference sequence), CDR1 and CDR2 are SEHNR and FQNEAQ. The germline V end is reduced by 5 bases and the J end by 0 bases; junction bases left unmatched: 14. Counted from cysteine to phenylalanine, this CDR3 has 19 amino acids. The sequence is cut down to CDR3 DNA, 57 bases in frame from base 1. Collaborating institutions collected whole blood in K2EDTA tubes following their own protocols. For TCRbeta analysis, collaborators shipped samples as frozen whole blood, isolated PBMCs, or DNA extracted from either of those sample types. The chain couples TRBV7-9 to TRBJ2-3, with 10 bases matching TRBD1. The specimen sequenced was peripheral blood. This sequence was found in a woman aged 18-30 years with acute or convalescent COVID-19. The base sequence is TGTGCCAGCAGCCGCTCATTAGGTGGGGGACAGGGGAGCACAGATACGCAGTATTTT. Protein translation: CASSRSLGGGQGSTDTQYF.